The 25 T cell receptor beta chains below were found in one sample sequenced in a study of T cell responses to AZD1222 COVID-19 vaccine (dated by TCRdb to the early 2020s). This specimen's time point label, interpreted: baseline before first vaccination. The protocol used for the library was the immunoSEQ multiplex PCR assay. Drawn from immuneACCESS, this table holds only the in-frame rearrangements with V and J called that TCRdb kept. Clones are partly lost; checked studies trace under half to an unresolved V gene and leave the rest unexplained. The sample table shows about 140,000 clones, and 80% to 90% are seen once. The top ten clonotypes cover around 1.6% of the sample. The starting material was peripheral blood, obtained on day 0 of AZD1222 vaccination. Receptors originate from an adult in good health.

The chain uses TRBV4-1 and TRBJ1-2; D call uncertain. Germline loops: CDR1 MGHRA, CDR2 YSYEKL. Trimming left V 1 base short and J 5 bases short, with 11 bases between. The CDR3 covers 14 residues. The CDR3 nucleotides are TGCGCCAGCAGCCAAGGGCCGCGAGATTATGGCTACACCTTC. Its protein is CASSQGPRDYGYTF.

As DNA, the CDR3 is TGTGCCAGCAGTGACACGACCACTAGCGGGACCTACGAGCAGTACTTC. Translated, it gives CASSDTTTSGTYEQYF. J is TRBJ2-7 and V is TRBV6-1, with 10 positions matching TRBD2. Germline V gene lookup returns CDR1 MNHNS and CDR2 SASEGT. Trimming took 3 bases from V and 2 from J; bases not matched to a gene: 7. This CDR3 is 16 amino acids long.

V is TRBV2 and J is TRBJ1-4, with D possibly TRBD1 on 5 matching bases. The CDR3 is 15 amino acids. The V end lost 8 bases, the J end lost 7 bases, and 20 bases lay between the germline ends. CDR1 is SNHLY and CDR2 is FYNNEI in the germline V gene. CDR3 coding DNA: TGTGCCAGCGCTGACTCAACGGGGGTGGGTGAAAAACTGTTTTTT. This codes for CASADSTGVGEKLFF.

This clone was seen only once. This rearrangement joins TRBV7-9 to TRBJ2-7; 7 nucleotides line up with TRBD1. Germline loops: CDR1 SEHNR, CDR2 FQNEAQ (reference sequence). The CDR3 length is 16 residues. Trimming cost V 5 bases and J 4 bases; bases outside gene matches: 14. CDR3 residues: CASSAPSDRAKYEQYF. The CDR3 bases are TGTGCCAGCAGCGCACCCAGCGACAGGGCCAAGTACGAGCAGTACTTC.

The genes are TRBV19 and TRBJ2-3; D may be TRBD1 (6 bases). V was shortened by 8 bases and J by 6 bases, with 24 bases between the two germline ends. This CDR3 has 16 residues. The germline gives CDR1 LNHDA, CDR2 SQIVND (reference sequence). The CDR3 DNA follows: TGTGCCAGTCACCCATTGGGGCCAGGGGCTGGGGATACGCAGTATTTT. Translated: CASHPLGPGAGDTQYF.

This chain links TRBV5-1 with TRBJ1-1; D possibly corresponds to TRBD1 (6 bases). Trimming shortened V by 0 bases and J by 2 bases, and 17 bases separated the two germline ends. This CDR3 region has 17 residues. In germline, CDR1 is SGHRS, CDR2 YFSETQ. This CDR3 reads CASSLGRGQNKNTEAFF. The CDR3, as DNA: TGCGCCAGCAGCTTGGGCCGTGGACAGAATAAAAACACTGAAGCTTTCTTT. The full variable domain, its missing parts supplied by reference TRBV5-1 and TRBJ1-1, is KAGVTQTPRYLIKTRGQQVTLSCSPISGHRSVSWYQQTPGQGLQFLFEYFSETQRNKGNFPGRFSGRQFSNSRSEMNVSTLELGDSALYLCASSLGRGQNKNTEAFFGQGTRLTVV.

This chain joins TRBV19 and TRBJ1-5; D is unclear. Germline V gene sequence: CDR1 LNHDA, CDR2 SQIVND (reference sequence). The CDR3 extends over 17 amino acids. Trimming took 10 bases from V and 4 from J, leaving 26 bases between them. CDR3 sequence reads: CATKVGISGERNQPQHF. The CDR3 DNA follows: TGTGCCACTAAGGTAGGAATTTCGGGTGAGCGTAATCAGCCCCAGCATTTT.

The count of this clone is one. The V gene is TRBV14, the J gene TRBJ2-1, with 7 bases identical to TRBD2. Per germline, CDR1 SGHDN and CDR2 FVKESK. V lost 3 bases and J lost 3; bases outside the gene matches: 17. There are 19 residues in the CDR3. The CDR3 DNA follows: TGTGCCAGCAGCCACCGTCCTTTTTCTAGCGGCCTTAACTACAATGAGCAGTTCTTC. This sequence encodes CASSHRPFSSGLNYNEQFF.

The gene calls are TRBV6-5 and TRBJ1-2; D not certain. V was clipped by 4 bases and J by 4 bases, with 10 bases between them. Germline V lookup: CDR1 MNHEY, CDR2 SVGAGI. CDR3 size: 13 residues. The CDR3 region has the DNA TGTGCCAGCAGTTCGGCAGGATTCTATGGCTACACCTTC. Its translation is CASSSAGFYGYTF.

The rearrangement links TRBV28 to TRBJ1-4; D unclear. This CDR3 is 15 amino acids long. The germline CDR1 and CDR2 sequences are MDHEN and SYDVKM. V was cut by 5 bases and J by 4 bases, with 14 bases left in between. The chain's CDR3 is CASSPYPGSNEKLFF. In DNA, the CDR3 is TGTGCCAGCAGTCCCTATCCGGGCAGTAATGAAAAACTGTTTTTT.

J is TRBJ2-3 and V is TRBV10-3; D is ambiguous. V was trimmed by 0 bases and J by 1 base, leaving 8 bases between them. The length of the CDR3 is 15 residues. Germline V gene lookup returns CDR1 ENHRY and CDR2 SYGVKD. The CDR3 nucleotides are TGTGCCATCAGTGAGTCAGGCCTAGGCACAGATACGCAGTATTTT. Its protein is CAISESGLGTDTQYF.

The rearrangement uses TRBV28 and TRBJ1-2; no firm D call. Between the trimmed V and J ends, which lost 6 bases and 5 bases, there was a span of 25 bases. Germline V lookup: CDR1 MDHEN, CDR2 SYDVKM. The CDR3 is 17 amino acids. CDR3: CASSLPFPRQAGYGYTF. The CDR3 nucleotides read TGTGCCAGCAGCTTACCCTTTCCTAGGCAGGCTGGGTATGGCTACACCTTC.

The rearrangement links TRBV19 to TRBJ2-6, with TRBD1 identical over 9 bases. Germline loops: CDR1 LNHDA, CDR2 SQIVND (reference sequence). V trimming: 5 bases; J trimming: 2 bases; junction bases outside the gene matches: 10. The CDR3 has 18 residues. CDR3 in amino acids: CASSVAGTGTAGANVLTF. CDR3 nucleotides: TGTGCCAGTAGTGTCGCCGGGACAGGGACTGCTGGGGCCAACGTCCTGACTTTC.

This CDR3 reads CASTPGGGGNEQFF. CDR3 in DNA: TGTGCCAGCACCCCCGGGGGTGGAGGGAATGAGCAGTTCTTC. J is TRBJ2-1 and V is TRBV28, with D tentatively TRBD2 (6 bases). With 7 bases removed from V and 7 bases from J, the gap between germline ends came to 17 bases. This CDR3 has 14 residues. The germline gives CDR1 MDHEN, CDR2 SYDVKM.

V and J are TRBV28 and TRBJ1-5, with TRBD1 as a possible D gene (6 bases). The CDR3 length is 15 residues. CDR1 MDHEN and CDR2 SYDVKM come from the germline V gene. Trimming stripped 7 bases from V and 7 bases from J, with 20 bases between. This chain's CDR3 is CASTSWSGARQPQHF. The DNA of the CDR3 is TGTGCCAGCACTTCGTGGTCGGGGGCTCGGCAGCCCCAGCATTTT.

The chain joins TRBV15 to TRBJ2-3; the D is unclear. In germline, CDR1 is LNHNV, CDR2 YYDKDF (reference sequence). Trimming removed 1 base at V and 0 bases at J, with 2 bases between. This CDR3 is 13 amino acids long. CDR3 amino acids: CATSRASTDTQYF. CDR3 bases: TGTGCCACCAGCAGAGCTAGCACAGATACGCAGTATTTT.

A single count supports this clone. The chain is built from TRBV16 and TRBJ2-3; 11 bases agree with TRBD2. The CDR3 has 15 amino acids. Germline CDR1 is KGHSY and CDR2 is FQNENV. V gave up 2 bases and J gave up 6 bases; unmatched junction bases: 4. CDR3 nucleotides: TGTGCCAGCAGCCAACTAGCGGGGGGAATGGATACGCAGTATTTT. Its translation: CASSQLAGGMDTQYF.

J is TRBJ1-2 and V is TRBV19; TRBD1 is a possible D gene (5 bases). V shed 3 bases and J shed 6 bases, with 11 bases lying between them. This CDR3 comprises 13 residues. Germline loops: CDR1 LNHDA, CDR2 SQIVND (reference sequence). The CDR3 region has the DNA TGTGCCAGTAGTATCCGCAGGGTGAATGGCTACACCTTC. This encodes CASSIRRVNGYTF. Full variable domain (rest looked up from reference TRBV19 and TRBJ1-2): DGGITQSPKYLFRKEGQNVTLSCEQNLNHDAMYWYRQDPGQGLRLIYYSQIVNDFQKGDIAEGYSVSREKKESFPLTVTSAQKNPTAFYLCASSIRRVNGYTFGSGTRLTVV.

The chain links TRBV7-2 to TRBJ1-2; D is unresolved. The CDR3 sequence is 15 residues long. V gave up 5 bases and J gave up 6 bases, with 19 bases separating them. Per the germline V gene, CDR1 is SGHTA and CDR2 is FQGNSA. In nucleotides, the CDR3 is TGTGCCAGCAGCGCCACTGCTGGGCCCTTTAATGGCTACACCTTC. Translation gives CASSATAGPFNGYTF.

The V call is TRBV2, the J call TRBJ2-3; 10 bases fit TRBD2. V shed 2 bases and J 3 bases; nucleotides not matched to a gene: 8. Looked up from germline, CDR1 is SNHLY and CDR2 is FYNNEI. This CDR3 is 17 amino acids long. CDR3 in amino acids: CASSETLLAGVTDTQYF. The CDR3 DNA reads as TGTGCCAGCAGTGAAACCCTTCTAGCGGGAGTAACAGATACGCAGTATTTT.

The chain has TRBV13 and TRBJ1-6, with a possible D match to TRBD1 (5 bases). V gave up 1 base and J gave up 10 bases, with 14 bases separating them. Germline V gene lookup returns CDR1 PRHDT and CDR2 FYEKMQ (reference sequence). The CDR3 totals 15 residues. The CDR3: CASSLEGQGSSPLHF. CDR3 DNA: TGTGCCAGCAGCTTAGAAGGGCAGGGTTCATCACCCCTCCACTTT. The full variable domain, rest sourced from reference TRBV13 and TRBJ1-6, is AAGVIQSPRHLIKEKRETATLKCYPIPRHDTVYWYQQGPGQDPQFLISFYEKMQSDKGSIPDRFSAQQFSDYHSELNMSSLELGDSALYFCASSLEGQGSSPLHFGNGTRLTVT.

This chain links TRBV6-1 with TRBJ1-2, with unresolved D. V shed 2 bases and J shed 0 bases, with 16 bases lying between them. CDR1 is MNHNS and CDR2 is SASEGT in the germline V gene. The CDR3 is 17 amino acids. Here the CDR3 reads CASSEYGPAEANYGYTF. The CDR3 DNA is TGTGCCAGCAGTGAATATGGGCCAGCCGAAGCTAACTATGGCTACACCTTC.

This clone was observed a single time. This chain connects TRBV4-2 to TRBJ2-5; tentatively, D is TRBD1 (5 bases). Germline values: CDR1 LGHNA, CDR2 YNFKEQ. V was clipped by 3 bases and J by 4 bases, with 12 bases between them. This CDR3 is built from 14 residues. CDR3 residues: CASSHTGPIETQYF. In DNA, the CDR3 is TGTGCCAGCAGCCATACAGGCCCGATAGAGACCCAGTACTTC.

The chain uses TRBV4-1 and TRBJ2-1, with D perhaps matching TRBD2 (6 bases). The CDR3 spans 15 residues. V gave up 4 bases and J gave up 4 bases, with 14 bases separating them. CDR1 MGHRA and CDR2 YSYEKL come from the germline V gene. The CDR3 reads CASSRAGTSYNEQFF. The CDR3 nucleotides read TGCGCCAGCAGCCGAGCCGGGACTTCATACAATGAGCAGTTCTTC.

The chain carries TRBV4-2 and TRBJ1-4, with TRBD1 as a possible D gene (5 bases). Germline V CDR1 and CDR2: LGHNA, YNFKEQ. The CDR3 contains 16 residues. The ends were cut back, 1 base at V and 6 bases at J, with 15 bases in the middle. The CDR3 spells CASSQAWQQADEKLFF. The DNA of the CDR3 is TGTGCCAGCAGCCAAGCTTGGCAACAGGCGGATGAAAAACTGTTTTTT.